A selection of T cell receptor beta chains follows, all from one sample in a study of T-cell reconstitution after alpha-beta-depleted transplantation in children. A single record per CDR3 protein comes from TCRdb applying MiXCR to the PCR reads. The table shows about 200,000 distinct CDR3 sequences, with approximately 6.3% occurring only once. Sequencing was performed on PBMCs, taken before TCRalphabeta/CD19-depleted stem cell transplant. These receptors all come from a boy under 10 years old with acute lymphoblastic leukemia, due to receive a stem cell transplant. CDR3s include the opening cysteine and the closing phenylalanine or tryptophan. A D gene is named only where the DNA matches it firmly. Only some rows state a clone size, as once, few, many or a class for expanded clones.

>TRBJ1-2|many|TRBV28|NA
CASMTGHNYGYTF
TGTGCCAGCATGACCGGACACAACTATGGCTACACCTTC
>TRBJ1-2|many|TRBV29-1|TRBD1
CSVPDRAGYTF
TGCAGCGTCCCGGACAGGGCGGGCTACACCTTC
>TRBJ2-1|many|TRBV29-1|NA
CSVVFGGSYNEQFF
TGCAGCGTTGTCTTCGGAGGGTCCTACAATGAGCAGTTCTTC
>TRBJ2-7|many|TRBV6-1|TRBD1
CASSPGQGAAEQYF
TGTGCCAGCAGTCCCGGTCAGGGGGCGGCGGAGCAGTACTTC
>TRBJ2-5|NA|TRBV19|NA
CASSIDKGETQYF
TGTGCCAGTAGTATAGATAAGGGAGAGACCCAGTACTTC
>TRBJ2-7|many|TRBV20-1|NA
CSAGEGLGEQYF
TGCAGTGCTGGAGAGGGGCTCGGCGAGCAGTACTTC
>TRBJ1-1|many|TRBV5-1|NA
CASSLQPPLHTEAFF
TGCGCCAGCAGCCTGCAGCCTCCCCTGCACACTGAAGCTTTCTTT
>TRBJ2-7|many|TRBV28|NA
CASSWVGQNYEQYF
TGTGCCAGCAGCTGGGTTGGACAGAACTACGAGCAGTACTTC
>TRBJ1-6|few|TRBV5-1|TRBD1
CASSTGQGSVTLHF
TGCGCCAGCAGCACGGGACAGGGATCAGTAACCCTCCACTTT
>TRBJ2-2|many|TRBV11-1|TRBD1
CASSLGRQGAKLFF
TGTGCCAGCAGCTTAGGGCGACAGGGGGCGAAGCTGTTTTTT
>TRBJ2-1|many|TRBV6-6|NA
CASGKGEQFF
TGTGCCAGCGGAAAGGGTGAGCAGTTCTTC
>TRBJ2-1|NA|TRBV20-1|NA
CSARPFREFRNEQFF
TGCAGTGCTAGGCCGTTTCGGGAGTTTCGGAATGAGCAGTTCTTC
>TRBJ2-1|many|TRBV7-2|NA
CASSLMRFSEQFF
TGTGCCAGCAGCTTAATGAGGTTCAGTGAGCAGTTCTTC
>TRBJ2-5|many|TRBV7-9|TRBD1
CASSPRTGEVTQYF
TGTGCCAGCAGCCCGAGGACAGGGGAGGTGACCCAGTACTTC
>TRBJ1-5|few|TRBV20-1|TRBD1
CSASYAQGARSNQPQHF
TGCAGTGCTAGCTACGCACAGGGGGCAAGAAGCAATCAGCCCCAGCATTTT
>TRBJ2-7|many|TRBV20-1|TRBD1
CSARDTRGLNEQYF
TGCAGTGCTAGAGATACCAGGGGGCTTAACGAGCAGTACTTC
>TRBJ1-1|NA|TRBV20-1|NA
CSARDSVGNTEAFF
TGCAGTGCTAGAGATTCCGTGGGGAACACTGAAGCTTTCTTT
>TRBJ2-7|few|TRBV4-1|TRBD2
CASSQENSGPYEQYF
TGCGCCAGCAGCCAAGAAAATAGCGGGCCCTACGAGCAGTACTTC
>TRBJ2-7|many|TRBV7-9|NA
CASSPDDDPYEQYF
TGTGCCAGCAGCCCCGACGACGATCCCTACGAGCAGTACTTC
>TRBJ2-7|many|TRBV27|TRBD1
CASSLTGAWYEQYF
TGTGCCAGCAGTCTAACAGGGGCGTGGTACGAGCAGTACTTC
>TRBJ1-5|NA|TRBV7-8|TRBD1
CASSLNRDRVNQPQHF
TGTGCCAGCAGCTTAAACCGGGACAGGGTCAATCAGCCCCAGCATTTT
>TRBJ2-1|many|TRBV20-1|NA
CSAPSRGKGEQFF
TGCAGTGCTCCCAGCAGGGGAAAGGGTGAGCAGTTCTTC
>TRBJ2-3|many|TRBV7-8|NA
CASSSLGNTDTQYF
TGTGCCAGCAGCTCCCTTGGTAACACAGATACGCAGTATTTT
>TRBJ1-1|many|TRBV5-6|NA
CASSLAGLEAFF
TGTGCCAGCAGCTTGGCCGGCCTTGAAGCTTTCTTT
>TRBJ1-4|many|TRBV5-1|NA
CASSQDSLNEKLFF
TGCGCCAGCAGCCAGGACAGTCTTAATGAAAAACTGTTTTTT
>TRBJ1-1|many|TRBV18|NA
CASSAGVRTEAFF
TGTGCCAGCTCAGCGGGGGTCAGAACTGAAGCTTTCTTT
>TRBJ2-5|NA|TRBV5-1|NA
CASSPAPGTETQYF
TGCGCCAGCAGCCCAGCCCCGGGGACGGAGACCCAGTACTTC
>TRBJ2-5|few|TRBV5-1|TRBD1
CASSPLRTGGETQYF
TGCGCCAGCAGCCCTTTGAGGACAGGGGGAGAGACCCAGTACTTC
>TRBJ2-7|many|TRBV29-1|NA
CSVVTAVREQYF
TGCAGCGTAGTAACAGCGGTGCGGGAGCAGTACTTC
>TRBJ2-3|many|TRBV10-1|TRBD1
CASSTGTDTDTQYF
TGCGCCAGCAGTACCGGGACAGACACAGATACGCAGTATTTT
>TRBJ1-1|many|TRBV5-1|NA
CASSFPENTEAFF
TGCGCCAGCAGCTTCCCAGAGAACACTGAAGCTTTCTTT
>TRBJ1-4|many|TRBV29-1|TRBD1
CSVGTGVREKLFF
TGCAGCGTTGGGACAGGGGTGAGGGAAAAACTGTTTTTT
>TRBJ2-1|many|TRBV9|TRBD2
CASGRGGSSYNEQFF
TGTGCCAGCGGTCGCGGGGGAAGCTCCTACAATGAGCAGTTCTTC
>TRBJ1-5|many|TRBV6-2/TRBV6-3|TRBD1
CASSFTGADQPQHF
TGTGCCAGCAGTTTTACAGGGGCCGATCAGCCCCAGCATTTT
>TRBJ2-1|NA|TRBV20-1|NA
CSARAAGLTGSNEQFF
TGCAGTGCTAGAGCGGCAGGACTAACGGGGTCCAATGAGCAGTTCTTC
>TRBJ2-7|many|TRBV5-1|NA
CASSLTDFGYEQYF
TGCGCCAGCAGCTTGACGGACTTTGGTTACGAGCAGTACTTC
>TRBJ2-5|few|TRBV29-1|NA
CSVGMRVKETQYF
TGCAGCGTTGGAATGCGCGTTAAAGAGACCCAGTACTTC
>TRBJ2-7|many|TRBV5-5|TRBD1
CASIRDRGYEQYF
TGTGCCAGCATCCGGGACAGGGGCTACGAGCAGTACTTC
>TRBJ1-2|many|TRBV12-3/TRBV12-4|NA
CASRGGGGGYGYTF
TGTGCCAGCAGGGGAGGGGGTGGGGGCTATGGCTACACCTTC